This paragraph reports one TCR beta chain. TCRdb's table, derived via immunoSEQ multiplex PCR, lists solely in-frame clones and lacks some. The sample lists a few hundred thousand clones, around 89% seen once, with approximately 4% in the top ten. This sample was taken from a study of blood T cell repertoires in COVID-19. Trimming pared 0 bases from V and 0 bases from J, leaving 7 bases between. CDR1 and CDR2 (germline): SGDLS, YYNGEE. The CDR3 runs to 16 residues. Sequences were obtained from peripheral blood. This chain links TRBV9 with TRBJ2-6, with D hard to call. This clonotype was sampled from a woman aged 45-65 years with active or convalescent COVID-19. The CDR3 protein is CASSVAVFSGANVLTF. DNA for the CDR3: TGTGCCAGCAGCGTAGCGGTCTTCTCTGGGGCCAACGTCCTGACTTTC.